This entry lists 18 T cell receptor beta chains sequenced from one sample in a study of cytomegalovirus exposure and HLA in healthy donors. The PCR made use of 60 Vbeta and 13 Jbeta primers. This table comes from immunoSEQ multiplex PCR, and its TCRdb copy is limited to in-frame clones, with some not included. The table lists 99,000 or so clones, 75% to 85% of them singletons. The sample comprised PBMCs. These receptors came from a young man in good health and CMV-seronegative.

The CDR3 region has the DNA TGCAGCGTTGCCGGGCAGGGGTACACCACAGATACGCAGTATTTT. Protein: CSVAGQGYTTDTQYF. The chain links TRBV29-1 to TRBJ2-3; D perhaps matches TRBD1 (6 bases). CDR1 and CDR2 (germline): SQVTM, ANQGSEA. The CDR3 spans 15 residues. The V gene lost 4 bases and the J gene lost 2 bases, with 16 bases spanning the gap.

The V gene is TRBV5-4, the J gene TRBJ2-7; D may be TRBD2 (5 bases). V dropped 2 bases and J dropped 5 bases, with 11 bases sitting between them. Germline lookup yields CDR1 SGHNT and CDR2 YYREEE (reference sequence). The CDR3 consists of 13 residues. CDR3 amino acids: CASSLAALDEQYF. The CDR3 DNA is TGTGCCAGCAGCTTAGCGGCTCTCGACGAGCAGTACTTC.

The chain uses TRBV6-5 and TRBJ1-5; D perhaps matches TRBD1 (5 bases). CDR1 MNHEY and CDR2 SVGAGI come from the germline V gene. V lost 8 bases, J lost 0 bases, and 11 bases lay in between. CDR3 length: 14 residues. In DNA form, the CDR3 reads TGTGCCAGCCGCCCCGGGGGTAGCAATCAGCCCCAGCATTTT. Its protein is CASRPGGSNQPQHF.

V is TRBV5-1 and J is TRBJ1-5, with no clear D. From germline, CDR1 is SGHRS and CDR2 YFSETQ. The CDR3 is 15 amino acids. Trimming took off 0 bases at V and 9 bases at J, with 16 bases between the two ends. CDR3 in amino acids: CASSLEGDRRGPQHF. In DNA form, the CDR3 reads TGCGCCAGCAGCTTGGAAGGTGACCGACGCGGGCCCCAGCATTTT.

The genes are TRBV6-5 and TRBJ2-7; 10 positions agree with TRBD1. V was pared by 4 bases and J by 3 bases, with 6 bases of the junction left unmatched. This CDR3 spans 15 amino acids. Germline loops: CDR1 MNHEY, CDR2 SVGAGI. CDR3: CASSSTGTGDYEQYF. The CDR3 DNA reads as TGTGCCAGCAGTTCAACCGGGACAGGGGACTACGAGCAGTACTTC.

The rearrangement joins TRBV5-4 to TRBJ1-4; 8 positions match TRBD1. The V gene's germline CDR1 is SGHNT and CDR2 YYREEE (reference sequence). The trim removed 4 bases at V and 8 bases at J, leaving 7 bases unmatched. The CDR3 is made up of 14 amino acids. CDR3 bases: TGTGCCAGCAGCACAGGACAGGGAATCGAAAAACTGTTTTTT. Its protein product is CASSTGQGIEKLFF.

This clone came up a few times. V gene TRBV2 combines with J gene TRBJ2-1, with 10 nucleotides matching TRBD2. The CDR3 consists of 18 residues. V shed 4 bases, J shed 0 bases, and the junction held 9 bases outside the gene matches. Germline V gene sequence: CDR1 SNHLY, CDR2 FYNNEI. The CDR3 region has the DNA TGTGCCAGCAGTGGGTCTAGCGGGAGATTCAGCTCCTACAATGAGCAGTTCTTC. Translating gives CASSGSSGRFSSYNEQFF. Complete variable domain (other parts from reference TRBV2 and TRBJ2-1): EPEVTQTPSHQVTQMGQEVILRCVPISNHLYFYWYRQILGQKVEFLVSFYNNEISEKSEIFDDQFSVERPDGSNFTLKIRSTKLEDSAMYFCASSGSSGRFSSYNEQFFGPGTRLTVL.

This chain links TRBV6-5 with TRBJ2-5, with 11 bases lining up with TRBD2. Unmatched junction bases numbered 4, after V lost 4 bases and J lost 3 bases. From germline, CDR1 is MNHEY and CDR2 SVGAGI. The CDR3 length is 15 residues. The chain's CDR3 is CASSSPGLAEETQYF. The CDR3 DNA reads TGTGCCAGCAGTTCACCGGGACTAGCGGAAGAGACCCAGTACTTC.

The chain combines TRBV29-1 with TRBJ1-2; 8 positions agree with TRBD1. Looked up from germline, CDR1 is SQVTM and CDR2 is ANQGSEA. The CDR3 is made up of 12 amino acids. The V segment lost 4 bases and the J segment 2 bases; nucleotides outside the gene matches: 0. The DNA for the CDR3 is TGCAGCGTTGGGACAGGGAACTATGGCTACACCTTC. Translated, it gives CSVGTGNYGYTF.

This chain joins TRBV5-5 and TRBJ2-1; weak D call: TRBD1 (7 bases). The CDR3 is made up of 17 amino acids. Germline V gene data show CDR1 as SGHKS and CDR2 as YYEKEE (reference sequence). Deletions cut 5 bases from V and 9 bases from J, with 27 bases between. The CDR3 loop reads CASRTEGGQQLGGEQFF. CDR3 nucleotides: TGTGCCAGCAGGACAGAGGGGGGACAGCAGCTAGGGGGTGAGCAGTTCTTC.

There are a few counts of this clone. The rearrangement links TRBV6-5 to TRBJ1-1; possible D gene TRBD1, 5 bases. Germline CDR1 and CDR2: MNHEY and SVGAGI. Trimming removed 8 bases at V and 0 bases at J, with 16 bases between. The CDR3 runs to 15 residues. CDR3 in amino acids: CASCPGGGMNTEAFF. The CDR3 DNA sequence: TGTGCCAGCTGCCCCGGGGGGGGGATGAACACTGAAGCTTTCTTT.

The chain has TRBV5-1 and TRBJ2-1, with a weak D call TRBD2 (7 bases). Germline V gives CDR1 SGHRS, CDR2 YFSETQ. The CDR3 loop spans 14 amino acids. Between the trimmed V and J ends, which lost 0 bases and 9 bases, there was a span of 13 bases. The chain's CDR3 is CASSLVAGAGEQFF. Here the CDR3 DNA reads TGCGCCAGCAGCTTGGTGGCGGGGGCTGGTGAGCAGTTCTTC.

The chain links TRBV29-1 to TRBJ2-1; 12 bases are shared with TRBD2. CDR3 length: 14 amino acids. Germline V gene data show CDR1 as SQVTM and CDR2 as ANQGSEA. J lost 6 bases, V lost 4 bases, and 4 bases had no gene match. CDR3 sequence: CSVGLAGGVNEQFF. CDR3 nucleotides: TGCAGCGTTGGGCTAGCGGGAGGGGTCAATGAGCAGTTCTTC.

This clone was observed a handful of times. V gene TRBV6-6 combines with J gene TRBJ1-3; D is ambiguous. The germline V and J ends were trimmed by 5 bases and 7 bases, with 12 bases remaining between them. Germline CDR1 is MNHNY and CDR2 is SVGAGI (reference sequence). The CDR3 has 13 residues. The CDR3 loop is CASSPAIANTIYF. The CDR3 nucleotides read TGTGCCAGCAGTCCCGCGATAGCTAACACCATATATTTT.

The chain uses TRBV5-4 and TRBJ2-3, with D possibly TRBD2 on 5 matching bases. V lost 4 bases and J lost 3, with 12 bases in between. This CDR3 region has 14 residues. Germline values: CDR1 SGHNT, CDR2 YYREEE (reference sequence). The CDR3 DNA follows: TGTGCCAGCAGCGTCTTAGGCGGGACAGATACGCAGTATTTT. As protein: CASSVLGGTDTQYF.

The J gene is TRBJ1-2, the V gene TRBV4-1; 8 bases match TRBD1. The junction had 12 bases not matched to a gene; V was cut back by 5 bases and J by 7 bases. The CDR3 totals 15 residues. The germline gives CDR1 MGHRA, CDR2 YSYEKL. Written as DNA, the CDR3 is TGCGCCAGCAGCGTCCGCGGCCAGGGGGCGCTTGGCTACACCTTC. Its translation: CASSVRGQGALGYTF.

The chain carries TRBV5-4 and TRBJ2-7; 9 bases line up with TRBD2. Germline CDR1 SGHNT, CDR2 YYREEE (reference sequence). CDR3 length: 16 amino acids. The trim removed 4 bases at V and 0 bases at J, leaving 8 bases unmatched. Here the CDR3 DNA reads TGTGCCAGCAGCCCTGGGGGCGGGAGGGACTCCTACGAGCAGTACTTC. This sequence encodes CASSPGGGRDSYEQYF.

The J gene is TRBJ2-2, the V gene TRBV30; D ambiguous. The CDR3 has 12 amino acids. Germline V gene lookup returns CDR1 GTSNPN and CDR2 SVGIG (reference sequence). V lost 2 bases and J 8 bases, leaving 9 bases between the germline ends. The CDR3 nucleotides are TGTGCCTGGAGTCTAAATCGGGGGGAGCTGTTTTTT. It yields the protein CAWSLNRGELFF.